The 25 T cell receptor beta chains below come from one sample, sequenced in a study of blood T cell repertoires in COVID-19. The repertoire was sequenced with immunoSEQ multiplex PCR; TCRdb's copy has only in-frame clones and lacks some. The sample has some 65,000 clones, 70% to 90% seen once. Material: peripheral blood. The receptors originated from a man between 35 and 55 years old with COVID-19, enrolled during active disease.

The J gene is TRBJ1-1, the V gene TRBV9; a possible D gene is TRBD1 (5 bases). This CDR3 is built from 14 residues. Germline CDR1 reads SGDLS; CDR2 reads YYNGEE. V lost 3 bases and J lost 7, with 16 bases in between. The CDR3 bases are TGTGCCAGCAGCGCCGAGGTGGCAGGGCTTGAAGCTTTCTTT. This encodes CASSAEVAGLEAFF.

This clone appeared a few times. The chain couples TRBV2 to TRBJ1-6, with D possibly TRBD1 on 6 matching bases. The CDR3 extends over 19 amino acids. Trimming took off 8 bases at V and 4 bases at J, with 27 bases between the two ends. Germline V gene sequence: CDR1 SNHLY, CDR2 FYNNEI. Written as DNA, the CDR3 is TGTGCCAGCGAGGGAGGGGGTAAAAGGCGGGCCCTTTATAATTCACCCCTCCACTTT. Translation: CASEGGGKRRALYNSPLHF.

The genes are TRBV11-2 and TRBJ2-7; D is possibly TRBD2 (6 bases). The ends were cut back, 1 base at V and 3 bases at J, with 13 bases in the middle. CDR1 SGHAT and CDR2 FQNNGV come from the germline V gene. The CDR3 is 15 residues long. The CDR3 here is CASSLAPAGGYEQYF. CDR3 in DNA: TGTGCCAGCAGCTTAGCTCCAGCGGGTGGCTACGAGCAGTACTTC.

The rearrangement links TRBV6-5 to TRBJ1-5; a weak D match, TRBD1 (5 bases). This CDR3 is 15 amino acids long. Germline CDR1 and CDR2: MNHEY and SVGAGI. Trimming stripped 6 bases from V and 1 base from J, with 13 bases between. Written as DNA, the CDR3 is TGTGCCAGCAGCCACACCGGGGGAAGCAATCAGCCCCAGCATTTT. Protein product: CASSHTGGSNQPQHF.

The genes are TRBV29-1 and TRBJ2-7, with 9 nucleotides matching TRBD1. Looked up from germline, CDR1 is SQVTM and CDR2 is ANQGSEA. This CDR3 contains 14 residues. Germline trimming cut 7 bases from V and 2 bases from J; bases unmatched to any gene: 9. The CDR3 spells CSGMDRGWPYEQYF. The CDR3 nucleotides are TGCAGCGGTATGGACAGGGGTTGGCCCTACGAGCAGTACTTC.

The CDR3 reads CASSQAGLQETQYF. The CDR3 DNA reads as TGTGCCAGCAGCCAAGCGGGACTCCAAGAGACCCAGTACTTC. The V gene is TRBV3-1 (or the pseudogene TRBV3-2), the J gene TRBJ2-5; D is possibly TRBD2 (6 bases). This CDR3 region has 14 residues. V was pared by 1 base and J by 1 base, with 7 bases between. Germline V gene lookup returns CDR1 LGHDT and CDR2 YNNKEL (reference sequence).

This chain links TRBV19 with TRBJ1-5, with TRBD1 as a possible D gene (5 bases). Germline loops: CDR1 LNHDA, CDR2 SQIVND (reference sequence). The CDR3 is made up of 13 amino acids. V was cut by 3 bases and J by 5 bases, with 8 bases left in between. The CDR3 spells CASSIQGDQPQHF. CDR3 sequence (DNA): TGTGCCAGTAGTATTCAGGGTGATCAGCCCCAGCATTTT. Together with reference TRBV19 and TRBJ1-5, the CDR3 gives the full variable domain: DGGITQSPKYLFRKEGQNVTLSCEQNLNHDAMYWYRQDPGQGLRLIYYSQIVNDFQKGDIAEGYSVSREKKESFPLTVTSAQKNPTAFYLCASSIQGDQPQHFGDGTRLSIL.

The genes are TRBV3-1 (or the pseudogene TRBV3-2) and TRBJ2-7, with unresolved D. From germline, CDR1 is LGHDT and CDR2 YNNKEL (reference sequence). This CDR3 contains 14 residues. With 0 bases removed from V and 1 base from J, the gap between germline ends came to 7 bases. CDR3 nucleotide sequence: TGTGCCAGCAGCCAAGAGTTGACATCCTACGAGCAGTACTTC. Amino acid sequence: CASSQELTSYEQYF.

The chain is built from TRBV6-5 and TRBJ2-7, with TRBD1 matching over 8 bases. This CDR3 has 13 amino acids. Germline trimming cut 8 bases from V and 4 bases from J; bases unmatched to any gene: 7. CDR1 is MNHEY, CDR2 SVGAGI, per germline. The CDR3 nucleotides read TGTGCCAGCGTCGACAGGGGAGGATACGAGCAGTACTTC. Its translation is CASVDRGGYEQYF.

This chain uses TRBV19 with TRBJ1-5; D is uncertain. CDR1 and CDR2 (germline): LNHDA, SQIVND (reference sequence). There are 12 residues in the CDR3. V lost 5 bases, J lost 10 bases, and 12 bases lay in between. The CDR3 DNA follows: TGTGCCAGTAGTCTGACAACGACCCCCCAGCATTTT. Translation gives CASSLTTTPQHF.

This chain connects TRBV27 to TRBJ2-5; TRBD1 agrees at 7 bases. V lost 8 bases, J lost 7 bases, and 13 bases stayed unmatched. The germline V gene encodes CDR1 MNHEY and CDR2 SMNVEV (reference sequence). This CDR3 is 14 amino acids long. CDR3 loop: CASGPGTEPLTQYF. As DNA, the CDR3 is TGTGCCAGCGGACCCGGGACAGAGCCGTTGACCCAGTACTTC.

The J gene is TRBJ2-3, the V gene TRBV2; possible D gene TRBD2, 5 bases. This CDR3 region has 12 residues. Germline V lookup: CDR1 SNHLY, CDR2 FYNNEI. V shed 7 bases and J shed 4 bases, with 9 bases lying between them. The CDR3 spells CASTLRADTQYF. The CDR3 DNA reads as TGTGCCAGCACCCTGAGGGCAGATACGCAGTATTTT.

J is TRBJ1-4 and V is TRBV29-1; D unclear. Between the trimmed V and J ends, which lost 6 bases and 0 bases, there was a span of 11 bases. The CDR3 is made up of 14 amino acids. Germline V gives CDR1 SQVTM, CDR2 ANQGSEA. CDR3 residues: CSVGHGTTNEKLFF. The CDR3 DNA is TGCAGCGTAGGTCACGGGACAACTAATGAAAAACTGTTTTTT.

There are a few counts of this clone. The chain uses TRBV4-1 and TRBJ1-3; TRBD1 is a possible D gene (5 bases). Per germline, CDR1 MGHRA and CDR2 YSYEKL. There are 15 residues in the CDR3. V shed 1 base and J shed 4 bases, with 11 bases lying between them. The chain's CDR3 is CASSQVGGVGNTIYF. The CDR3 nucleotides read TGCGCCAGCAGCCAAGTCGGAGGGGTGGGAAACACCATATATTTT.

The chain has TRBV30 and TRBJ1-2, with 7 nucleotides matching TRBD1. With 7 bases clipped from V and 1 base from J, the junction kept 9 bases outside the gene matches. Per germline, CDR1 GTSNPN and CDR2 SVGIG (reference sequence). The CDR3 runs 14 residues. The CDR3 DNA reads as TGTGCCTTCACCGGGGGACAGAATAACTATGGCTACACCTTC. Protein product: CAFTGGQNNYGYTF.

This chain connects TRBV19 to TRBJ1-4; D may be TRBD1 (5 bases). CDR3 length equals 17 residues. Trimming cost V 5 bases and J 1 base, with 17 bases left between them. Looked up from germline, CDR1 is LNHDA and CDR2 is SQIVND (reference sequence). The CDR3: CASSPLGREGTNEKLFF. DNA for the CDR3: TGTGCCAGTAGTCCATTGGGCAGGGAGGGAACTAATGAAAAACTGTTTTTT.

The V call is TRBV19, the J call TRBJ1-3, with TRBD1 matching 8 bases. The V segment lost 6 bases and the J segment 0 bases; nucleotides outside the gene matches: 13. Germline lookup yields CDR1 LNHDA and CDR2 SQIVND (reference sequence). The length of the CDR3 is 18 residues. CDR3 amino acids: CASRRTGTGILSGNTIYF. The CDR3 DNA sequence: TGTGCCAGTAGACGGACCGGGACAGGCATTCTCTCTGGAAACACCATATATTTT.

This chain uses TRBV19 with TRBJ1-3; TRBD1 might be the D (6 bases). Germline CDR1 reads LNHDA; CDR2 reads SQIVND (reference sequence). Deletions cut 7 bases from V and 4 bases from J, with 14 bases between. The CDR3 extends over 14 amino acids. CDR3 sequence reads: CASTRGGSGNTIYF. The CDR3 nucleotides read TGTGCCAGTACTCGAGGGGGTTCGGGAAACACCATATATTTT.

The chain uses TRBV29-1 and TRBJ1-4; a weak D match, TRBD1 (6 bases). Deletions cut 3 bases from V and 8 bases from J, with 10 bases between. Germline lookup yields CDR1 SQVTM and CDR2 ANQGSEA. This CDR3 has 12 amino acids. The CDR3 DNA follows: TGCAGCGTTGAGACAGGTGGCGAAAAACTGTTTTTT. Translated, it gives CSVETGGEKLFF.

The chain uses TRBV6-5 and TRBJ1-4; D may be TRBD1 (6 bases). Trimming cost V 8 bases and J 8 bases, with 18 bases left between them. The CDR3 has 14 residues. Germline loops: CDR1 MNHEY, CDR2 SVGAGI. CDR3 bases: TGTGCCAGCGGTAAACAGGGACTAGAGGAAAAACTGTTTTTT. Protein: CASGKQGLEEKLFF.

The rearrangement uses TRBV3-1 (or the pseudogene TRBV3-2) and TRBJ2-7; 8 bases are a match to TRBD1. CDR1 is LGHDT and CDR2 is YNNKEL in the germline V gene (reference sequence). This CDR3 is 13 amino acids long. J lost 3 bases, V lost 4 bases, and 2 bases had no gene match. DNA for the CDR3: TGTGCCAGCAGCCTGGGACAGGACTACGAGCAGTACTTC. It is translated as CASSLGQDYEQYF.

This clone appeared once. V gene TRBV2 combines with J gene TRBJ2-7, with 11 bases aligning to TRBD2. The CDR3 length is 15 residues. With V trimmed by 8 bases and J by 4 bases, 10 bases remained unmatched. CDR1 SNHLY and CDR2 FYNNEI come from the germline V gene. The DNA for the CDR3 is TGTGCCAGCGAGAGGGGGACTAGCGGCGGATACGAGCAGTACTTC. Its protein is CASERGTSGGYEQYF.

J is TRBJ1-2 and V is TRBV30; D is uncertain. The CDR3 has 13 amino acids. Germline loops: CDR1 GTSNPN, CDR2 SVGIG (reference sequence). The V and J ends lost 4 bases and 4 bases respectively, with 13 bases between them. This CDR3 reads CAWIPQVGYGYTF. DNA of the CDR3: TGTGCCTGGATACCCCAGGTGGGCTATGGCTACACCTTC.

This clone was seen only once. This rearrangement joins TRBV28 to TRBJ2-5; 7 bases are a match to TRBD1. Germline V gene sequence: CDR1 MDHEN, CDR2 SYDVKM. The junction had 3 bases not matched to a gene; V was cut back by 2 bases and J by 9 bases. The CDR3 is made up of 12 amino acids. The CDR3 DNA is TGTGCCAGCAGTTTAAGGGGGCGGGCCCAGTACTTC. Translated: CASSLRGRAQYF.

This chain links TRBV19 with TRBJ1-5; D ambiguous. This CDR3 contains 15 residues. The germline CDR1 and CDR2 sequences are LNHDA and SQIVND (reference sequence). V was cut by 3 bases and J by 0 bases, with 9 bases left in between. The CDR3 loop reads CASSIMADSNQPQHF. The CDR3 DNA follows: TGTGCCAGTAGTATCATGGCTGATAGCAATCAGCCCCAGCATTTT.